One T cell receptor (beta chain) is described in this entry. The antigen this receptor binds is unknown. No qualities accompany the bases; no much larger clone lies one base away. For TCR Vbeta sequencing, memory CD4+ T cells were sorted ex vivo from the peripheral blood of both healthy controls and narcolepsy patients. The sample originates from a study of T cells in narcolepsy (dated by TCRdb to the late 2010s). In the study overall: Healthy control donors were enrolled in the study alongside patients who had narcolepsy type 1 or type 2 (NT1, NT2). The study used TCR Vbeta sequencing to track clonotypes in blood and CSF while looking for autoreactive T cells in narcolepsy patients that target self-antigens of hypocretin neurons (hypocretin, TRIB2).

Libraries were prepared through the immunoSEQ multiplex PCR assay. The immuneACCESS repertoire file appears here via TCRdb, limited to in-frame rearrangements. These files lack a portion of the clones; in checked studies, under half of the deficit traces to unresolved V genes, and the cause of the others is not known. This sample has some 34,000 clones in its table, and 85% to 90% of those were observed once. Clones ranked in the top ten supply around 1.2% of the sample. Broader findings and caveats from the paper: Autoreactive clonotypes were reported to be detected serially in the blood of the same patients and of different patients, but not in the blood of healthy controls. Plots comparing CSF and blood CD4+ T cell clonotypes from the same patient highlighted HCRT-specific and TRIB2-specific autoreactive clonotypes. No sequences matching autoreactive T cell clones were present in some of the blood memory CD4+ repertoires from patients and controls. Numbers of sequenced blood memory CD4+ clonotypes were comparable, with averages of some 39,000 in patients and fewer than 35,000 in controls.

The germline V gene sets CDR1 to SGHDT and CDR2 to YYEEEE. V and J are trimmed by 3 bases and 4 bases, and the gene matches miss 10 bases of the junction. The CDR3 holds 17 amino acids from the cysteine to the phenylalanine. The kept DNA is CDR3 alone, 51 bases in frame from the first base. The V gene is TRBV5-6 and the J gene is TRBJ2-3, with TRBD2 identical over 11 junction bases. This TCR was recovered from a human donor with narcolepsy. The sample was CD45RA- memory CD4+ T cells from PBMCs. According to the study, the label for this sample's cell subset or site signals: memory T cells sorted ex vivo from peripheral blood. For the CDR3, the sequence is CASSSPFSGRGADTQYF. The DNA sequence is given as TGTGCCAGCAGCTCGCCCTTTAGCGGGAGGGGGGCAGATACGCAGTATTTT.